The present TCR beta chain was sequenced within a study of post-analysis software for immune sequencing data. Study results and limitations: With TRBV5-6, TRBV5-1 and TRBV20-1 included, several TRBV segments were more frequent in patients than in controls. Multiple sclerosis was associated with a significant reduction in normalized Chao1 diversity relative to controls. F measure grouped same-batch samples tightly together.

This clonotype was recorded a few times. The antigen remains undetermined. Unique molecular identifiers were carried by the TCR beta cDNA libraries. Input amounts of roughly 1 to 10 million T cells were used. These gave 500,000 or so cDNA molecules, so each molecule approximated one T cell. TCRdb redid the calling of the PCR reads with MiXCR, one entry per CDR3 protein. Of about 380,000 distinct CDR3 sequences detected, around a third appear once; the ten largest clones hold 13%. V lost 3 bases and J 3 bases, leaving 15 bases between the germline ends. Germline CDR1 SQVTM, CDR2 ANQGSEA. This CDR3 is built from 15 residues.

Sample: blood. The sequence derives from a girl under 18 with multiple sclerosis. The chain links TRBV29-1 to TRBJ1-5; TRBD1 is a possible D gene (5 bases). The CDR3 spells CSVDFMRQFNQPQHF. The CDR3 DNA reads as TGCAGCGTTGATTTTATGCGACAGTTCAATCAGCCCCAGCATTTT.